A selection of T cell receptor beta chains follows, all from one sample in a study of CD8+ T cells in alopecia areata. Produced via immunoSEQ multiplex PCR; TCRdb's table is partial and in-frame only. This sample has around 100,000 clones, with around 50% found just once. Sequencing used CD8+ T cells sorted from blood, obtained at week 24, from a patient treated with tofacitinib. Receptor source: a human donor with alopecia areata. Each CDR3 is given with its conserved first and last residue. Each record gives: V gene, clone size, D gene, J gene, CDR3 length, CDR3 protein, CDR3 DNA. A D gene is named only where the DNA matches it firmly. Expanded clones are given a class, and other clones once, few, many or no size at all.

TRBV30,.,.,TRBJ1-6,14,CAWSVTVGFRALHF,TGTGCCTGGAGTGTAACTGTTGGGTTTCGGGCCCTCCACTTT
TRBV6-5,few,.,TRBJ2-3,13,CASSLFAEDTQYF,TGTGCCAGCAGTCTCTTCGCGGAGGATACGCAGTATTTT
TRBV7-9,.,.,TRBJ1-4,15,CASSLWGVSNEKLFF,TGTGCCAGCAGCTTATGGGGAGTGTCTAATGAAAAACTGTTTTTT
TRBV6-5,few,.,TRBJ1-1,12,CASSYGGTEAFF,TGTGCCAGCAGTTATGGTGGGACAGAAGCTTTCTTT
TRBV4-2,few,.,TRBJ2-6,16,CASSQDGTTGANVLTF,TGTGCCAGCAGCCAAGATGGGACAACTGGGGCCAACGTCCTGACTTTC
TRBV4-1,.,.,TRBJ2-1,15,CASSLRRSQIHEQFF,TGCGCCAGCAGCCTCAGGCGGAGCCAGATCCATGAGCAGTTCTTC
TRBV4-2,.,TRBD1,TRBJ2-1,15,CASSLEQGPYNEQFF,TGTGCCAGCAGCTTAGAACAGGGGCCCTACAATGAGCAGTTCTTC
TRBV7-8,.,.,TRBJ2-7,14,CASSRAGTKYEQYF,TGTGCCAGCAGCCGGGCGGGGACCAAGTACGAGCAGTACTTC
TRBV7-3,once,.,TRBJ2-2,15,CASSLQGGYTGELFF,TGTGCCAGCAGCTTGCAGGGGGGCTATACCGGGGAGCTGTTTTTT
TRBV30,.,TRBD2,TRBJ2-1,13,CAWCGGGYNEQFF,TGTGCCTGGTGCGGGGGGGGCTACAATGAGCAGTTCTTC
TRBV30,.,.,TRBJ1-4,12,CAWIAQGEKLFF,TGTGCCTGGATCGCGCAGGGGGAAAAACTGTTTTTT
TRBV27,.,.,TRBJ1-2,15,CASSLSARDYYGYTF,TGTGCCAGCAGTTTATCTGCTCGCGATTACTATGGCTACACCTTC
TRBV29-1,.,.,TRBJ2-1,14,CSVERGFLPHEQFF,TGCAGCGTTGAACGGGGCTTTCTTCCCCATGAGCAGTTCTTC
TRBV30,.,.,TRBJ2-7,13,CACGLSGLYEQYF,TGTGCCTGTGGACTGTCCGGTCTCTACGAGCAGTACTTC
TRBV9,.,.,TRBJ2-6,19,CASSVQFIPGLTGANVLTF,TGTGCCAGCAGCGTACAATTCATTCCAGGGTTAACTGGGGCCAACGTCCTGACTTTC
TRBV7-6,.,.,TRBJ1-6,15,CASSPTPLVDSPLHF,TGTGCCAGCAGCCCCACCCCCTTGGTGGATTCACCCCTCCACTTT
TRBV10-2,few,.,TRBJ1-1,15,CASSEWAASSTEAFF,TGCGCCAGCAGTGAATGGGCGGCCTCTTCCACTGAAGCTTTCTTT
TRBV7-6,.,.,TRBJ2-3,15,CASTPGLIVTDTQYF,TGTGCCAGCACACCGGGACTTATAGTCACAGATACGCAGTATTTT
TRBV15,few,.,TRBJ2-1,16,CATSRGRGLENNEQFF,TGTGCCACCAGCAGAGGACGGGGGCTCGAGAACAATGAGCAGTTCTTC
TRBV6-6,few,.,TRBJ2-1,12,CASSYWGNEQFF,TGTGCCAGCAGTTATTGGGGGAATGAGCAGTTCTTC
TRBV4-3,.,.,TRBJ1-6,18,CASSQDVSSDYYNSPLHF,TGCGCCAGCAGCCAAGATGTCAGTTCCGACTACTATAATTCACCCCTCCACTTT
TRBV5-4,.,TRBD2,TRBJ2-2,18,CASSSWFASGSNTGELFF,TGTGCCAGCAGCTCCTGGTTCGCTAGCGGATCGAACACCGGGGAGCTGTTTTTT
TRBV6-5,.,TRBD1,TRBJ2-7,13,CASSLGQGYEQYF,TGTGCCAGCAGTCTGGGACAGGGGTACGAGCAGTACTTC
TRBV7-9,few,.,TRBJ2-7,14,CASSLGRFPYEQYF,TGTGCCAGCAGCTTAGGACGGTTTCCCTACGAGCAGTACTTC
TRBV4-3,few,TRBD1,TRBJ2-1,17,CASSQDGTGGVRNEQFF,TGCGCCAGCAGCCAAGATGGTACAGGGGGCGTCCGCAATGAGCAGTTCTTC
TRBV13,once,.,TRBJ1-6,18,CASSLGLREGLYNSPLHF,TGTGCCAGCAGCTTAGGCCTACGGGAAGGCCTTTATAATTCACCCCTCCACTTT
TRBV5-4,.,.,TRBJ1-4,13,CASSFDLEGKLFF,TGTGCCAGCAGTTTTGATCTAGAGGGAAAACTGTTTTTT
TRBV4-1,few,.,TRBJ2-7,15,CASSQFFTAPWEQYF,TGCGCCAGCAGCCAGTTTTTTACAGCTCCGTGGGAGCAGTACTTC
TRBV15,.,.,TRBJ1-6,15,CATSRDAGGNSPLHF,TGTGCCACCAGCAGAGATGCGGGGGGGAATTCACCCCTCCACTTT
TRBV6-4,few,.,TRBJ2-3,13,CASGQSSTDTQYF,TGTGCCAGCGGCCAATCGAGCACAGATACGCAGTATTTT
TRBV30,.,.,TRBJ1-1,12,CAWSVRGDEAFF,TGTGCCTGGAGTGTAAGAGGGGATGAAGCTTTCTTT
TRBV29-1,.,.,TRBJ1-2,11,CSVGGDYGYTF,TGCAGCGTTGGAGGCGACTATGGCTACACCTTC
TRBV13,.,.,TRBJ2-1,14,CASSLGRGVNEQFF,TGTGCCAGCAGCTTAGGGCGCGGTGTCAATGAGCAGTTCTTC
TRBV7-9,.,.,TRBJ1-2,12,CASSLVGDGYTF,TGTGCCAGCAGCTTAGTAGGGGATGGCTACACCTTC
TRBV4-2,.,TRBD1,TRBJ1-4,14,CASSQRTGREKLFF,TGTGCCAGCAGCCAGAGGACAGGGAGAGAAAAACTGTTTTTT
TRBV13,.,.,TRBJ2-1,11,CASSLQGVQFF,TGTGCCAGCAGCTTACAGGGAGTCCAGTTCTTC
TRBV10-3,.,TRBD2,TRBJ2-1,15,CAIRGEQREFNEQFF,TGTGCCATCAGAGGGGAGCAGCGGGAGTTCAATGAGCAGTTCTTC
TRBV20-1,once,.,TRBJ1-1,11,CSAKEGLLAFF,TGCAGTGCTAAGGAGGGGCTGTTGGCTTTCTTT
TRBV19,.,.,TRBJ1-5,15,CASSIDSTGNQPQHF,TGTGCCAGTAGTATAGATTCTACAGGCAATCAGCCCCAGCATTTT
TRBV6-8,few,TRBD1,TRBJ1-4,13,CASLGTGNEKLFF,TGTGCCAGCCTGGGGACAGGGAATGAAAAACTGTTTTTT
TRBV6-1,.,TRBD2,TRBJ2-4,16,CASSGGLAGVKNIQYF,TGTGCCAGCAGTGGGGGACTAGCGGGGGTCAAAAACATTCAGTACTTC
TRBV27,.,.,TRBJ2-1,15,CASTNSPGGYNEQFF,TGTGCCAGCACTAACTCTCCAGGGGGGTACAATGAGCAGTTCTTC
TRBV27,.,TRBD1,TRBJ1-2,14,CASRPGQGARGYTF,TGTGCCAGCAGACCGGGACAGGGGGCGCGGGGCTACACCTTC
TRBV4-3,.,.,TRBJ1-1,14,CASSQGEGRTEAFF,TGCGCCAGCAGCCAAGGAGAGGGTCGAACTGAAGCTTTCTTT
TRBV25-1,.,.,TRBJ2-5,14,CASSESRGWETQYF,TGTGCCAGCAGTGAATCTCGGGGGTGGGAGACCCAGTACTTC
TRBV2,.,TRBD1,TRBJ2-1,15,CASSEGDRSYNEQFF,TGTGCCAGCAGTGAGGGGGACAGAAGCTACAATGAGCAGTTCTTC
TRBV7-8,.,TRBD2,TRBJ2-4,15,CASSPAGGIKNIQYF,TGTGCCAGCAGCCCAGCGGGGGGCATCAAAAACATTCAGTACTTC
TRBV7-9,.,.,TRBJ1-1,15,CASSLGGQGWTEAFF,TGTGCCAGCAGCTTAGGGGGGCAGGGCTGGACTGAAGCTTTCTTT
TRBV5-4,few,TRBD1,TRBJ2-5,16,CASSSVLTGVGETQYF,TGTGCCAGCAGCTCTGTCCTCACAGGGGTCGGAGAGACCCAGTACTTC
TRBV6-5,few,TRBD2,TRBJ2-1,15,CASSGLAGGYNEQFF,TGTGCCAGCAGTGGACTAGCGGGGGGGTACAATGAGCAGTTCTTC
TRBV7-9,few,.,TRBJ2-7,13,CASSSDGSYEQYF,TGTGCCAGCAGCTCCGACGGATCCTACGAGCAGTACTTC
TRBV5-6,.,.,TRBJ1-1,15,CASSLMGGSETEAFF,TGTGCCAGCAGTCTTATGGGGGGTAGTGAGACTGAAGCTTTCTTT
TRBV10-3,few,TRBD2,TRBJ2-1,14,CAISPPGGAGEQFF,TGTGCCATCAGTCCCCCCGGGGGGGCCGGTGAGCAGTTCTTC
TRBV9,.,TRBD2,TRBJ2-7,15,CASSETSGGADEQYF,TGTGCCAGCAGCGAGACTAGCGGGGGGGCCGACGAGCAGTACTTC
TRBV10-3,few,TRBD1,TRBJ1-5,15,CAISDPDRGNQPQHF,TGTGCCATCAGTGACCCTGACAGGGGCAATCAGCCCCAGCATTTT
TRBV4-3,.,.,TRBJ2-3,19,CASSQGAGRGSLSTDTQYF,TGCGCCAGCAGCCAAGGCGCGGGCAGGGGATCTTTAAGCACAGATACGCAGTATTTT
TRBV10-3,once,.,TRBJ2-1,18,CAISEPSRLVGMGNEQFF,TGTGCCATCAGTGAGCCGTCCCGACTAGTGGGGATGGGCAATGAGCAGTTCTTC
TRBV7-3,.,.,TRBJ2-2,16,CASSLGQGGVAGELFF,TGTGCCAGCAGCTTAGGGCAGGGAGGTGTTGCCGGGGAGCTGTTTTTT
TRBV5-4,.,.,TRBJ1-1,13,CASSLLGLTEAFF,TGTGCCAGCAGCTTATTAGGGCTCACTGAAGCTTTCTTT
TRBV27,once,.,TRBJ1-5,13,CASSYGTTQPQHF,TGTGCCAGCAGTTATGGAACTACTCAGCCCCAGCATTTT